The clone carrying this TCR beta chain has at least ten counts. Its specificity is not known. The sample originates from a study of T-cell reconstitution after alpha-beta-depleted transplantation in children. The CDR3 is 13 residues long. The germline gives CDR1 DFQATT, CDR2 SNEGSKA (reference sequence). V shed 1 base and J shed 5 bases, with 11 bases lying between them. Researchers prepared the TCRbeta library using unique molecular identifiers, the study reports. TCRdb re-derived calls from the PCR reads in MiXCR, one entry per CDR3 protein. The data show 250,000 to 300,000 distinct CDR3 sequences, with roughly 8.2% seen just once and 8.5% to 9.5% held by the top ten. The study's findings and limits: T-cell counts and diversity at one year post-transplant came mainly from newly produced T cells. As was reported, about two months after transplant, alpha-beta T cells came from several hundred expanded graft clones. Surviving recipient cells, namely T cells and thymic progenitors, were the source of high day-60 TCRbeta diversity in some patients.

This specimen consisted of peripheral blood, obtained 360 days after TCRalphabeta/CD19-depleted stem cell transplant. The receptor was isolated from a female patient between 2 and 15 years old who had a stem cell transplant for Fanconi anemia, so the T cells may come from the graft donor. This chain links TRBV20-1 with TRBJ2-5; D gene unclear. CDR3 nucleotides: TGCAGTGCTAGAGGGCTGTTCGGGGAGACCCAGTACTTC. Protein: CSARGLFGETQYF.